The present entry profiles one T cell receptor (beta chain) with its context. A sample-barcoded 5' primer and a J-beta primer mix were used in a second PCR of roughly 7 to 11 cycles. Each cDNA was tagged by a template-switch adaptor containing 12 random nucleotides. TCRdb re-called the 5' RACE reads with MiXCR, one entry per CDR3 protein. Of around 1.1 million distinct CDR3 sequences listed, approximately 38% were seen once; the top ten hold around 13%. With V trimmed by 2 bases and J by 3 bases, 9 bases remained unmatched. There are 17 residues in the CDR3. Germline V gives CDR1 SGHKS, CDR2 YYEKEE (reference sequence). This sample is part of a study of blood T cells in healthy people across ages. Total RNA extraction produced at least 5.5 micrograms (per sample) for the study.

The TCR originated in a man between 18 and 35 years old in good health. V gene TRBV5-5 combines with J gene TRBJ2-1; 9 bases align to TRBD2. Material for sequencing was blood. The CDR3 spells CASSFQGGSGGYNEQFF. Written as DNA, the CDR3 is TGTGCCAGCAGCTTCCAGGGGGGTAGCGGGGGCTACAATGAGCAGTTCTTC.